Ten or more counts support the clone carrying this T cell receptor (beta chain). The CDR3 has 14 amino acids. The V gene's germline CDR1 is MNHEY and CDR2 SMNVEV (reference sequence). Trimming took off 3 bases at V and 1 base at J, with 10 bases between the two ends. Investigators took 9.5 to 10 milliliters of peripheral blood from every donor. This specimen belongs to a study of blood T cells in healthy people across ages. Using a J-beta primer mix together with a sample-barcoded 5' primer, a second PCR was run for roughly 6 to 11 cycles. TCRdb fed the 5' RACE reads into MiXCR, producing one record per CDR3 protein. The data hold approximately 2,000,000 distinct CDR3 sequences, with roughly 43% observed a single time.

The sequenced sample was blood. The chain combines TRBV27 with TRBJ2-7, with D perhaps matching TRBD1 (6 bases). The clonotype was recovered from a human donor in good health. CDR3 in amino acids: CASSFKDSSYEQYF. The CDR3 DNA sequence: TGTGCCAGCAGTTTTAAGGACAGTTCCTACGAGCAGTACTTC.